Included here is one TCR beta chain sequence, with context. Antigen: not known. Germline assignment: CDR1 SGDLS and CDR2 YYNGEE. The length of the CDR3 is 13 residues. With 0 bases removed from V and 5 bases from J, the gap between germline ends came to 9 bases. Likely unrecorded immune exposures existed in these nominally healthy donors. The PCR was carried out with 60 Vbeta primers and 13 Jbeta primers. The table came from immunoSEQ multiplex PCR; TCRdb's copy has only in-frame clones and leaves some out. The repertoire holds some 200,000 clones, with around 85% as singletons. This record comes from a study of cytomegalovirus exposure and HLA in healthy donors. Whole-study findings and limits: A cluster of highly shared sequence variants was likely a sequencing artifact. After further analysis at a later stage, 16,951 TCR beta sequences were associated with HLA alleles at 0.05 false discovery rate. Per a prior analysis, the majority of TCR beta V segments were productive roughly 90% or roughly 30% of the time.

The chain recombines TRBV9 with TRBJ2-7, with D tentatively TRBD1 (6 bases). The TCR was taken from a girl between 2 and 10 years old in good health and CMV-seronegative. The sample consisted of PBMCs. The CDR3 DNA reads TGTGCCAGCAGCGTAGAACAGGGCCACGAGCAGTACTTC. Translating it yields CASSVEQGHEQYF.